This is a list of T cell receptor beta chains from one sample in a study of T cell responses to AZD1222 COVID-19 vaccine. Generated by immunoSEQ multiplex PCR, the TCRdb table keeps only in-frame clones and is missing some. Of around 78,000 clones detected, around 90% appear once; the ten largest clones hold 24%. This specimen was peripheral blood, taken on day 0 of AZD1222 vaccination. The receptors originated from an adult in good health. CDR3s include the opening cysteine and the closing phenylalanine or tryptophan. D genes are given only for firm matches.

v_gene	len	d_gene	j_gene	CDR3aa
TRBV10-3	13	.	TRBJ1-2	CAISESDPRGYTF
TRBV9	14	TRBD1	TRBJ2-7	CASSVWDSPYEQYF
TRBV12-5	13	TRBD1	TRBJ1-2	CASGLGTGFGYTF
TRBV5-1	16	.	TRBJ1-1	CASSPTGTVMNTEAFF
TRBV7-9	15	.	TRBJ1-4	CASSLAAGGGEKLFF
TRBV7-2	14	.	TRBJ1-2	CASSLDWRGYGYTF
TRBV10-2	12	.	TRBJ2-7	CASRGPGNEQYF
TRBV9	16	.	TRBJ1-3	CASSVGGTSSGNTIYF
TRBV28	15	.	TRBJ2-2	CASSWTAANTGELFF
TRBV7-9	13	.	TRBJ1-5	CASSLGQNQPQHF
TRBV12-3/TRBV12-4	12	.	TRBJ2-1	CASKERNNEQFF
TRBV6-5	13	.	TRBJ1-2	CASTLGVWNGYTF
TRBV29-1	14	TRBD1	TRBJ1-4	CSVTLTGLREKLFF
TRBV28	15	.	TRBJ2-4	CASSLGGGAKNIQYF
TRBV10-3	16	.	TRBJ2-6	CATHREPLSGANVLTF
TRBV7-9	14	.	TRBJ2-3	CASSLDTAEDTQYF
TRBV19	15	TRBD2	TRBJ2-3	CATKSGRIPTDTQYF
TRBV9	16	TRBD2	TRBJ2-3	CASSVVGPGRGDTQYF
TRBV28	15	TRBD1	TRBJ1-5	CASCSTGGGNQPQHF
TRBV9	15	.	TRBJ1-5	CASSAAESDHQPQHF
TRBV18	13	TRBD1	TRBJ1-3	CASSRDRGDTIYF
TRBV6-2/TRBV6-3	15	.	TRBJ2-5	CASSYGQGIVETQYF
TRBV28	14	TRBD1	TRBJ1-5	CASSLDRADQPQHF
TRBV19	17	TRBD2	TRBJ2-1	CASSIRGPAGGFYEQFF
TRBV28	16	.	TRBJ1-3	CASISGAGVSGNTIYF
TRBV30	11	.	TRBJ1-4	CAWSNREKLFF
TRBV7-2	16	.	TRBJ2-2	CASSSRGRTNTGELFF
TRBV5-5	14	TRBD1	TRBJ1-3	CASSFTGDGNTIYF
TRBV2	13	.	TRBJ1-1	CASRLDHNTEAFF
TRBV7-9	13	TRBD2	TRBJ2-1	CASSLDPAGGGFF
TRBV27	15	.	TRBJ2-6	CASSLQLSGANVLTF
TRBV2	13	TRBD1	TRBJ2-1	CASRETGMNEQFF
TRBV7-9	14	.	TRBJ1-6	CASSWTEDNSPLHF
TRBV2	11	.	TRBJ2-5	CASSLRETQYF
TRBV4-2	14	TRBD1	TRBJ1-1	CASSPRTGNTEAFF
TRBV15	15	TRBD1	TRBJ1-1	CATSWTTGVNTEAFF
TRBV25-1	10	.	TRBJ1-2	CASRPDGYTF
TRBV28	13	.	TRBJ1-2	CASSLGLFYGYTF
TRBV25-1	13	.	TRBJ1-1	CASRRGGTGEAFF
TRBV2	13	TRBD1	TRBJ1-5	CASKGTVIQPQHF
TRBV29-1	14	.	TRBJ2-1	CSASRGDNYNEQFF
TRBV24-1	15	TRBD2	TRBJ2-1	CATSEGLEKYNEQFF
TRBV19	15	TRBD1	TRBJ1-2	CASRLPGQFNYGYTF
TRBV6-1	15	.	TRBJ2-1	CASSEGTVSYNEQFF
TRBV4-2	17	.	TRBJ2-1	CASSQDRAGTGSGEQFF
TRBV6-5	15	.	TRBJ2-7	CASSYSRLGDYEQYF
TRBV9	15	TRBD1	TRBJ2-7	CASSPRDSFSYEQYF
TRBV4-3	14	.	TRBJ2-1	CASSQGGVGNEQFF
TRBV3-1/TRBV3-2	17	TRBD2	TRBJ2-3	CASSQEGWLAGKYTQYF
TRBV2	14	TRBD1	TRBJ2-2	CASKGGAGVGELFF
TRBV28	14	TRBD1	TRBJ1-1	CASSPGTGNTEAFF
TRBV5-1	13	TRBD1	TRBJ1-1	CASTGTGGTEAFF
TRBV30	13	TRBD1	TRBJ1-5	CAWTSDRDQPQHF
TRBV10-2	13	.	TRBJ1-2	CASSEQGDYGYTF
TRBV5-4	13	.	TRBJ2-1	CASRQSSYNEQFF
TRBV5-1	13	.	TRBJ2-5	CASSSDIRETQYF